The TCR beta chain described here comes from a study of blood T cell repertoires in COVID-19. Study context: Some COVID-19 samples were acute and others convalescent; all came from the United States, Italy and Spain.

The protocol was immunoSEQ multiplex PCR, while the TCRdb copy is restricted to in-frame clones and leaves out a portion. Altogether around 75,000 clones are present, 84% being singletons, with the ten largest covering more than 10%. During active infection, Seattle patients enrolled and were then monitored through disease. The CDR3 covers 15 residues. V was clipped by 4 bases and J by 7 bases, with 19 bases between them. Germline CDR1 reads SGHDN; CDR2 reads FVKESK. This sequence joins TRBV14 and TRBJ1-1, with D tentatively TRBD1 (5 bases). The material sequenced was peripheral blood. This receptor was obtained from a man aged 45 to 65 with COVID-19, enrolled during active disease. The CDR3: CASSRTVRGRLEAFF. Here the CDR3 DNA reads TGTGCCAGCAGCCGGACCGTGCGGGGGAGACTTGAAGCTTTCTTT. Using reference TRBV14 and TRBJ1-1 for the parts outside the CDR3, the full variable domain is EAGVTQFPSHSVIEKGQTVTLRCDPISGHDNLYWYRRVMGKEIKFLLHFVKESKQDESGMPNNRFLAERTGGTYSTLKVQPAELEDSGVYFCASSRTVRGRLEAFFGQGTRLTVV.